These 26 T cell receptor beta chains share one sample of origin, sequenced in a study of cytomegalovirus exposure and HLA in healthy donors (TCRdb year 2017). The method was the immunoSEQ multiplex PCR assay. For the multiplex PCR, a mixture combining 60 forward primers for TCR Vbeta segments and 13 reverse primers for TCR Jbeta segments was used. The immuneACCESS repertoire file appears here via TCRdb, limited to in-frame rearrangements. These files lack a portion of the clones; in checked studies, under half of the deficit traces to unresolved V genes, and the cause of the others is not known. The table for this sample lists around 150,000 clones; about four fifths of them were counted only once. Together, the top ten hold about 7.7% of the sample. Sequencing used PBMCs. These receptors came from a woman in her 30s in good health and CMV-seropositive.

This chain uses TRBV6-1 with TRBJ1-1; no firm D call. With 1 base removed from V and 11 bases from J, the gap between germline ends came to 14 bases. Germline V gene lookup returns CDR1 MNHNS and CDR2 SASEGT. The CDR3 loop spans 13 amino acids. The CDR3 bases are TGTGCCAGCAGTGAAGTTACTTGGTTGTCGGCTTTCTTT. Its translation: CASSEVTWLSAFF.

This clone has just a few counts. This chain connects TRBV11-2 to TRBJ2-1, with 8 bases lining up with TRBD2. The J segment lost 3 bases and the V segment lost 0 bases, leaving 4 bases of the junction unmatched. There are 16 residues in the CDR3. Germline CDR1 and CDR2: SGHAT and FQNNGV. The CDR3 coding sequence is TGTGCCAGCAGCTTAGACCGGGGGGGGGACTACAATGAGCAGTTCTTC. Translation: CASSLDRGGDYNEQFF.

The rearrangement links TRBV5-8 to TRBJ1-5, with TRBD1 as a possible D gene (5 bases). The length of the CDR3 is 14 residues. V was clipped by 0 bases and J by 6 bases, with 10 bases between them. Germline CDR1 reads SGHTS; CDR2 reads YDEGEE. CDR3 amino acids: CASSLAQGGQPQHF. The CDR3 region has the DNA TGTGCCAGCAGCTTGGCCCAGGGAGGTCAGCCCCAGCATTTT.

The chain couples TRBV6-1 to TRBJ1-4; D gene uncertain. Germline assignment: CDR1 MNHNS and CDR2 SASEGT. Trimming pared 4 bases from V and 8 bases from J, leaving 11 bases between. The CDR3 is 13 amino acids. The CDR3 reads CASSGGRREKLFF. The CDR3 coding sequence is TGTGCCAGCAGTGGAGGGAGACGGGAAAAACTGTTTTTT.

J is TRBJ2-3 and V is TRBV28, with 10 bases identical to TRBD1. V lost 6 bases to trimming and J lost 15 bases; unmatched junction nucleotides: 12. The germline V gene encodes CDR1 MDHEN and CDR2 SYDVKM. This CDR3 comprises 13 residues. CDR3 loop: CASSPGDRDRGYF. The DNA for the CDR3 is TGTGCCAGCAGCCCAGGAGACCGGGACAGGGGTTATTTT.

This chain joins TRBV28 and TRBJ2-3, with a tentative D call TRBD1 (6 bases). CDR3 length: 15 residues. Trimming pared 5 bases from V and 3 bases from J, leaving 15 bases between. Germline assignment: CDR1 MDHEN and CDR2 SYDVKM. The CDR3 region is CASSQIRGSTDTQYF. CDR3 nucleotides: TGTGCCAGCAGTCAGATCAGGGGATCAACAGATACGCAGTATTTT.

The J gene is TRBJ1-5, the V gene TRBV5-5, with 11 bases that match TRBD1. The junction had 5 bases not matched to a gene; V was cut back by 4 bases and J by 5 bases. CDR1 SGHKS and CDR2 YYEKEE come from the germline V gene (reference sequence). This CDR3 spans 15 amino acids. For the CDR3, the DNA is TGTGCCAGCAGCCCGGGACAGGGGGGATATCAGCCCCAGCATTTT. It codes for CASSPGQGGYQPQHF. Supplemented by reference TRBV5-5 and TRBJ1-5, the full variable domain reads DAGVTQSPTHLIKTRGQQVTLRCSPISGHKSVSWYQQVLGQGPQFIFQYYEKEERGRGNFPDRFSARQFPNYSSELNVNALLLGDSALYLCASSPGQGGYQPQHFGDGTRLSIL.

V usage is TRBV6-1 and J usage is TRBJ2-1, with 12 bases that match TRBD2. The germline V gene encodes CDR1 MNHNS and CDR2 SASEGT. V was clipped by 8 bases and J by 3 bases; unmatched bases: 5. The CDR3 is made up of 15 amino acids. This CDR3 is CASGRLAGDYNEQFF. The CDR3 DNA follows: TGTGCCAGCGGAAGACTAGCGGGGGACTACAATGAGCAGTTCTTC.

V is TRBV5-6 and J is TRBJ1-1; 11 bases are shared with TRBD1. Trimming at V came to 3 bases and at J to 3 bases, leaving 7 bases not matched to a gene. The CDR3 consists of 16 residues. Germline V gene sequence: CDR1 SGHDT, CDR2 YYEEEE. The CDR3 DNA reads as TGTGCCAGCAGCTCGCCGGGACAGGGGGTCGACACTGAAGCTTTCTTT. Translated, it gives CASSSPGQGVDTEAFF.

The gene calls are TRBV5-8 and TRBJ1-1; D is ambiguous. Germline V gene sequence: CDR1 SGHTS, CDR2 YDEGEE. Trimming pared 0 bases from V and 7 bases from J, leaving 10 bases between. The CDR3 spans 13 residues. The DNA of the CDR3 is TGTGCCAGCAGCTTGGAATCGGGAGTTGAAGCTTTCTTT. Its translation is CASSLESGVEAFF.

The chain links TRBV28 to TRBJ1-2; D gene unclear. This CDR3 has 15 residues. CDR1 is MDHEN, CDR2 SYDVKM, per germline. Trimming stripped 5 bases from V and 5 bases from J, with 18 bases between. This chain's CDR3 is CASSQNPGSFYGYTF. The CDR3 DNA follows: TGTGCCAGCAGTCAGAATCCCGGGTCGTTTTATGGCTACACCTTC.

The chain has TRBV5-8 and TRBJ1-2; tentatively, D is TRBD1 (5 bases). Germline assignment: CDR1 SGHTS and CDR2 YDEGEE. The CDR3 consists of 15 residues. V shed 4 bases and J shed 6 bases, with 19 bases lying between them. CDR3 residues: CASSPPGAGWNGYTF. DNA for the CDR3: TGTGCCAGCAGCCCTCCTGGGGCAGGGTGGAATGGCTACACCTTC.

This sequence joins TRBV2 and TRBJ2-3; 10 nucleotides align to TRBD1. The CDR3 is 13 residues long. Unmatched junction bases numbered 3, after V lost 7 bases and J lost 5 bases. Germline loops: CDR1 SNHLY, CDR2 FYNNEI. The CDR3 loop reads CASTWDRGDTQYF. The CDR3 nucleotides are TGTGCCAGCACCTGGGACAGGGGAGATACGCAGTATTTT.

The CDR3 sequence: CASSEPGLPNTGELFF. CDR3 sequence (DNA): TGTGCCAGCAGCGAACCGGGACTACCTAACACCGGGGAGCTGTTTTTT. This rearrangement joins TRBV9 to TRBJ2-2; 7 bases are a match to TRBD2. Germline assignment: CDR1 SGDLS and CDR2 YYNGEE. The CDR3 consists of 16 residues. Trimming cost V 3 bases and J 2 bases; bases outside gene matches: 7.

A remark on this clone: The junction departs from the called germline gene at one end, perhaps through a read error. The chain recombines TRBV7-9 with TRBJ1-1; D might be TRBD1 (6 bases). The CDR3 runs 16 residues. Germline-derived CDR1 and CDR2 are SEHNR and FQNEAQ (reference sequence). The CDR3 region has the DNA TGTTCCAGCACCCGGTGGGAGGGGGGTGATGGCACTGAAGCTTTCTTT. Translating it yields CSSTRWEGGDGTEAFF. Together with reference TRBV7-9 and TRBJ1-1, the CDR3 gives the full variable domain: DTGVSQNPRHKITKRGQNVTFRCDPISEHNRLYWYRQTLGQGPEFLTYFQNEAQLEKSRLLSDRFSAERPKGSFSTLEIQRTEQGDSAMYLCSSTRWEGGDGTEAFFGQGTRLTVV.

The genes are TRBV5-6 and TRBJ1-5, with D unclear. Germline loops: CDR1 SGHDT, CDR2 YYEEEE. The CDR3 length is 18 residues. The V end lost 0 bases, the J end lost 0 bases, and 16 bases lay between the germline ends. CDR3 sequence: CASSLGGGFLYSNQPQHF. The DNA for the CDR3 is TGTGCCAGCAGCTTGGGGGGAGGATTCCTATATAGCAATCAGCCCCAGCATTTT.

The CDR3: CASSQDLAGGRGEQYF. CDR3 DNA sequence: TGCGCCAGCAGCCAAGATTTAGCGGGGGGCCGGGGCGAGCAGTACTTC. V usage is TRBV4-1 and J usage is TRBJ2-7, with 10 bases lining up with TRBD2. The J segment lost 6 bases and the V segment lost 0 bases, leaving 8 bases of the junction unmatched. The CDR3 runs to 16 residues. Germline V gene sequence: CDR1 MGHRA, CDR2 YSYEKL.

V gene TRBV27 combines with J gene TRBJ2-1, with 13 bases aligning to TRBD2. The germline gives CDR1 MNHEY, CDR2 SMNVEV (reference sequence). The CDR3 covers 14 residues. The V gene end was trimmed by 5 bases and the J gene end by 12 bases; junction bases not matched to a gene: 7. The CDR3 sequence is CASSPGLAGVGQFF. CDR3 DNA: TGTGCCAGCAGTCCCGGACTAGCGGGGGTTGGGCAGTTCTTC.

V is TRBV18 and J is TRBJ1-4; 7 nucleotides line up with TRBD1. This CDR3 is built from 15 residues. Per the germline V gene, CDR1 is KGHSH and CDR2 is LQKENI. Trimming took 3 bases from V and 2 from J; bases not matched to a gene: 3. CDR3 in DNA: TGTGCCAGCTCACCCCTACAGGGGACTAATGAAAAACTGTTTTTT. Translation: CASSPLQGTNEKLFF.

The J gene is TRBJ1-2, the V gene TRBV5-4; D not resolved. This CDR3 contains 13 residues. In germline, CDR1 is SGHNT, CDR2 YYREEE (reference sequence). The V and J ends lost 3 bases and 4 bases respectively, with 10 bases between them. The CDR3: CASSSPAGYGYTF. DNA of the CDR3: TGTGCCAGCAGCTCCCCCGCAGGCTATGGCTACACCTTC. The full variable domain, rest sourced from reference TRBV5-4 and TRBJ1-2, is ETGVTQSPTHLIKTRGQQVTLRCSSQSGHNTVSWYQQALGQGPQFIFQYYREEENGRGNFPPRFSGLQFPNYSSELNVNALELDDSALYLCASSSPAGYGYTFGSGTRLTVV.

The rearrangement links TRBV12-5 to TRBJ2-7; 7 bases line up with TRBD1. The CDR3 consists of 16 residues. The germline V gene encodes CDR1 LGHNT and CDR2 FRNRAP. Losses at the gene ends were 5 bases for V and 0 bases for J; bases not matched to a gene: 10. The CDR3 DNA reads as TGTGCTAGTGGTCCCCCCGGGACAGCTATCTCCTACGAGCAGTACTTC. Protein sequence: CASGPPGTAISYEQYF.

The chain uses TRBV2 and TRBJ1-4, with D maybe TRBD1 (6 bases). CDR3 size: 17 residues. Trimming cost V 4 bases and J 1 base, with 16 bases left between them. CDR1 SNHLY and CDR2 FYNNEI come from the germline V gene. The CDR3 protein is CASSGGGRVGTNEKLFF. Written as DNA, the CDR3 is TGTGCCAGCAGTGGCGGGGGGCGCGTAGGAACTAATGAAAAACTGTTTTTT.

The chain uses TRBV19 and TRBJ2-7; D ambiguous. Germline CDR1 is LNHDA and CDR2 is SQIVND (reference sequence). Trimming pared 5 bases from V and 6 bases from J, leaving 17 bases between. The CDR3 consists of 14 residues. This CDR3 is CASSPKRRSVEQYF. CDR3 coding DNA: TGTGCCAGTAGTCCTAAGAGGAGATCCGTCGAGCAGTACTTC.

This rearrangement joins TRBV5-1 to TRBJ1-1; TRBD1 might be the D (6 bases). Trimming pared 0 bases from V and 1 base from J, leaving 22 bases between. Germline values: CDR1 SGHRS, CDR2 YFSETQ. CDR3 length: 19 residues. As DNA, the CDR3 is TGCGCCAGCAGCTTGGGCGTGTTTGACAGGACGTCACGGAACACTGAAGCTTTCTTT. Its translation: CASSLGVFDRTSRNTEAFF.

This clone turned up a few times. V and J are TRBV7-8 and TRBJ1-6; TRBD1 might be the D (6 bases). The CDR3 runs to 15 residues. Germline CDR1 is SGHVS and CDR2 is FQNEAQ. Between the trimmed V and J ends, which lost 4 bases and 10 bases, there was a span of 17 bases. CDR3: CASSYKGQGSSPLHF. Here the CDR3 DNA reads TGTGCCAGCAGCTACAAGGGGCAGGGGAGCTCACCCCTCCACTTT.

The rearrangement joins TRBV11-3 to TRBJ2-1; 13 bases are a match to TRBD2. Per the germline V gene, CDR1 is SGHNT and CDR2 is YENEEA. The trim removed 5 bases at V and 6 bases at J, leaving 7 bases unmatched. The CDR3 contains 16 residues. The CDR3 loop is CASSARGTSGANEQFF. The CDR3 DNA is TGTGCCAGCAGCGCCCGGGGGACTAGCGGGGCCAATGAGCAGTTCTTC.